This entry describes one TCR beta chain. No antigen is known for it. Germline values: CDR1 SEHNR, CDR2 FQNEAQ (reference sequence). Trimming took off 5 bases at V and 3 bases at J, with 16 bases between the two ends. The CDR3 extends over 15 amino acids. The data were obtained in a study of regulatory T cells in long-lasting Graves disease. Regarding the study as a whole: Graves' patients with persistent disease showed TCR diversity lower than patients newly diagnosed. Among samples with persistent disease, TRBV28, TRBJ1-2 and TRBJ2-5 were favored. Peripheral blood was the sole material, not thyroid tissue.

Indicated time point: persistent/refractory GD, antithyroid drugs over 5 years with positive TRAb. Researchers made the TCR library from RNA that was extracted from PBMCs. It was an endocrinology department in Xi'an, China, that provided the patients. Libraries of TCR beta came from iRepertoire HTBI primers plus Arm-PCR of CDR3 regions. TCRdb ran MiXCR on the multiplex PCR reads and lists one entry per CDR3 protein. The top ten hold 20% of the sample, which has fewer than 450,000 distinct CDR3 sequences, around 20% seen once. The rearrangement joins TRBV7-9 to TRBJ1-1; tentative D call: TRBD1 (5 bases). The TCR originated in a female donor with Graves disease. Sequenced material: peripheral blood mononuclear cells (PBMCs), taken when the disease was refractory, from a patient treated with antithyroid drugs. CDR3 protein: CASSHGGGLDTEAFF. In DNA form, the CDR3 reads TGTGCCAGCAGCCATGGGGGAGGTCTCGACACTGAAGCTTTCTTT. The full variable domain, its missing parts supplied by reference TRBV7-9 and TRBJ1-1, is DTGVSQNPRHKITKRGQNVTFRCDPISEHNRLYWYRQTLGQGPEFLTYFQNEAQLEKSRLLSDRFSAERPKGSFSTLEIQRTEQGDSAMYLCASSHGGGLDTEAFFGQGTRLTVV.